The 30 T cell receptor beta chains below all came from one sample that was sequenced in a study of molecular identifiers for immune sequencing clone quantification. TCRdb ran MiXCR on the PCR reads and lists one entry per CDR3 protein. This table has about 500,000 distinct CDR3 sequences, around a fifth appearing once. The source material was naive CD8+ T cells from blood, with Jurkat cell RNA spiked in. Subset indicated: FACS-sorted CD8+CD4-CCR7+CD45RA+ naive T cells. The receptors derive from a human donor in good health. Some libraries in this study had Jurkat cell RNA spiked in.

This clonotype was seen ten or more times. The rearrangement uses TRBV7-2 and TRBJ2-7, with a weak D call TRBD1 (6 bases). This CDR3 comprises 14 residues. V lost 3 bases and J 3 bases, leaving 12 bases between the germline ends. Germline lookup yields CDR1 SGHTA and CDR2 FQGNSA. The CDR3 region has the DNA TGTGCCAGCAGCTTGGGGACACAAGTCTACGAGCAGTACTTC. It translates to CASSLGTQVYEQYF.

There are a few counts of this clonotype. Here the CDR3 reads CASSVWVGTEAFF. CDR3 in DNA: TGTGCCAGCAGCGTATGGGTGGGCACTGAAGCTTTCTTT. The V call is TRBV9, the J call TRBJ1-1; D call uncertain. Between the trimmed V and J ends, which lost 1 base and 4 bases, there was a span of 8 bases. This CDR3 region has 13 residues. In germline, CDR1 is SGDLS, CDR2 YYNGEE.

Ten or more counts support this clonotype. The chain's CDR3 is CASSQERDRRYEQYF. The CDR3 DNA reads TGCGCCAGCAGCCAAGAGCGAGACAGAAGATACGAGCAGTACTTC. The V and J genes are TRBV4-3 and TRBJ2-7; D is possibly TRBD1 (5 bases). The CDR3 consists of 15 residues. The germline V gene encodes CDR1 LGHNA and CDR2 YSLEER. V was cut by 0 bases and J by 4 bases, with 13 bases left in between.

This clonotype was observed a few times. This chain connects TRBV4-1 to TRBJ1-1, with D maybe TRBD1 (6 bases). Looked up from germline, CDR1 is MGHRA and CDR2 is YSYEKL. The CDR3 consists of 13 residues. V was clipped by 7 bases and J by 2 bases, with 11 bases between them. CDR3 protein: CASTLQGNTEAFF. The CDR3 coding sequence is TGCGCCAGCACACTACAGGGAAACACTGAAGCTTTCTTT.

In its sample, this clonotype was seen a few times. The chain carries TRBV7-2 and TRBJ2-1, with D perhaps TRBD2 (6 bases). V gave up 5 bases and J gave up 2 bases, with 16 bases separating them. Per the germline V gene, CDR1 is SGHTA and CDR2 is FQGNSA. The CDR3 totals 16 residues. The CDR3 spells CASSNGDFSPYNEQFF. Written as DNA, the CDR3 is TGTGCCAGCAGCAACGGGGACTTCAGCCCCTACAATGAGCAGTTCTTC.

There are many counts of this clonotype. This rearrangement joins TRBV24-1 to TRBJ1-1; no clear D. Deletions cut 7 bases from V and 4 bases from J, with 15 bases between. The CDR3 contains 14 residues. The germline gives CDR1 KGHDR, CDR2 SFDVKD. DNA for the CDR3: TGTGCCACCAGCGAAGGGTCTATTGGCACTGAAGCTTTCTTT. It translates to CATSEGSIGTEAFF.

This clonotype was recorded many times. V usage is TRBV7-2 and J usage is TRBJ2-1; D may be TRBD2 (5 bases). The germline V gene encodes CDR1 SGHTA and CDR2 FQGNSA. This CDR3 is 16 amino acids long. The V end was cut by 1 base, the J end by 0 bases, with 10 bases between. The CDR3 region has the DNA TGTGCCAGCAGCTTAGAGCGGATGAGCTCCTACAATGAGCAGTTCTTC. It encodes CASSLERMSSYNEQFF.

The chain has TRBV5-1 and TRBJ2-2; the match to TRBD2 covers 10 bases. This CDR3 has 20 residues. Trimming removed 1 base from V and 0 bases from J; junction bases left unmatched: 12. Germline assignment: CDR1 SGHRS and CDR2 YFSETQ. The CDR3 here is CASSLQETSGPAPNTGELFF. The CDR3 DNA follows: TGCGCCAGCAGCTTGCAAGAGACTAGCGGGCCGGCTCCGAACACCGGGGAGCTGTTTTTT.

This clonotype was observed at least ten times. This rearrangement joins TRBV29-1 to TRBJ2-5; weak D call: TRBD1 (5 bases). Germline assignment: CDR1 SQVTM and CDR2 ANQGSEA. V lost 3 bases to trimming and J lost 2 bases, with 10 bases between them. The CDR3 totals 13 residues. Here the CDR3 reads CSVDVAGQETQYF. Here the CDR3 DNA reads TGCAGCGTTGATGTAGCAGGGCAAGAGACCCAGTACTTC.

This clonotype has just a few counts. This chain connects TRBV5-5 to TRBJ2-5; D is ambiguous. Germline-derived CDR1 and CDR2 are SGHKS and YYEKEE (reference sequence). The CDR3 runs to 15 residues. Trimming stripped 0 bases from V and 1 base from J, with 10 bases between. The CDR3 protein is CASSLVRRAQETQYF. Written as DNA, the CDR3 is TGTGCCAGCAGCTTGGTTAGGAGAGCCCAAGAGACCCAGTACTTC.

In its sample, this clonotype was seen many times. The V gene is TRBV4-1, the J gene TRBJ1-6; maybe TRBD1 (5 bases). The CDR3 is 16 amino acids. The germline V gene has CDR1 MGHRA and CDR2 YSYEKL. With 2 bases removed from V and 6 bases from J, the gap between germline ends came to 14 bases. CDR3 in amino acids: CASSQNDRQLNSPLHF. In DNA, the CDR3 is TGCGCCAGCAGCCAAAACGACCGACAGCTTAATTCACCCCTCCACTTT.

As to this clonotype: A clone one base away is much larger, so this may be a read error. The CDR3 does not close with the conserved phenylalanine or tryptophan, likely indicating a read error. This chain links TRBV4-2 with TRBJ2-2, with no clear D. Germline assignment: CDR1 LGHNA and CDR2 YNFKEQ. V dropped 2 bases and J dropped 6 bases, with 4 bases sitting between them. There are 12 residues in the CDR3. CDR3 DNA: TGTGCCAGCAGCCAACGGGCCGGGGAGCTGTTTTCT. Protein sequence: CASSQRAGELFS.

The V and J genes are TRBV7-9 and TRBJ2-6; no clear D. There are 16 residues in the CDR3. Germline values: CDR1 SEHNR, CDR2 FQNEAQ (reference sequence). V lost 1 base and J 4 bases, leaving 11 bases between the germline ends. The CDR3 DNA sequence: TGTGCCAGCAGCTTAGGTTTCGGGTCCGGGGCCAACGTCCTGACTTTC. Translated: CASSLGFGSGANVLTF.

The chain recombines TRBV20-1 with TRBJ1-4; tentative D call: TRBD1 (6 bases). This CDR3 has 12 amino acids. In germline, CDR1 is DFQATT, CDR2 SNEGSKA (reference sequence). V was pared by 4 bases and J by 11 bases, with 14 bases between. In DNA form, the CDR3 reads TGCAGTGCTAATTTACAGGGCGGGAAACTGTTTTTT. Residues: CSANLQGGKLFF.

On this clonotype: This may arise from a read error, as a much more abundant clone is one base away. The chain carries TRBV5-1 and TRBJ1-1; 10 nucleotides align to TRBD1. Unmatched junction bases numbered 4, after V lost 3 bases and J lost 2 bases. CDR1 SGHRS and CDR2 YFSETQ come from the germline V gene. The CDR3 covers 15 residues. CDR3 nucleotides: TGCGCCAGCAGCTCCGAGACAGGGGGCAACACTGAAGCTTTCTTT. It codes for CASSSETGGNTEAFF.

This clonotype was observed at least ten times. The rearrangement uses TRBV2 and TRBJ1-5; D is unclear. The CDR3 has 13 amino acids. Trimming took off 3 bases at V and 8 bases at J, with 11 bases between the two ends. Germline V gene data show CDR1 as SNHLY and CDR2 as FYNNEI. The CDR3 DNA is TGTGCCAGCAGTGACGCAACACCCGAGCCCCAGCATTTT. Encoded protein: CASSDATPEPQHF. Supplemented by reference TRBV2 and TRBJ1-5, the full variable domain reads EPEVTQTPSHQVTQMGQEVILRCVPISNHLYFYWYRQILGQKVEFLVSFYNNEISEKSEIFDDQFSVERPDGSNFTLKIRSTKLEDSAMYFCASSDATPEPQHFGDGTRLSIL.

This chain uses TRBV4-1 with TRBJ1-1; no clear D gene. CDR1 MGHRA and CDR2 YSYEKL come from the germline V gene. CDR3 length: 17 amino acids. V lost 0 bases and J lost 6, with 20 bases in between. The CDR3: CASSQDRLGNPVAEAFF. The CDR3 nucleotides are TGCGCCAGCAGCCAAGATAGATTAGGCAATCCAGTGGCTGAAGCTTTCTTT.

CDR3 in DNA: TGCGCCAGCAGTCAATTGAATTCCGGGGAAAACTACGAGCAGTACTTC. It translates to CASSQLNSGENYEQYF. The chain employs TRBV23-1 and TRBJ2-7; D might be TRBD2 (5 bases). TRBV23-1 is reported as an ORF; its role is uncertain. With 1 base removed from V and 3 bases from J, the gap between germline ends came to 16 bases. The CDR3 contains 16 residues.

Of note for this clonotype: Because it lacks the conserved phenylalanine or tryptophan at the end, this CDR3 is likely a read error. J is TRBJ2-3 and V is TRBV30; D gene ambiguous. Germline loops: CDR1 GTSNPN, CDR2 SVGIG (reference sequence). Trimming took off 1 base at V and 4 bases at J, with 9 bases between the two ends. The CDR3 extends over 13 amino acids. CDR3 DNA: TGTGCCTGGAGTGGCCAGTCCCCAGATACGCAGTATTCT. Its protein product is CAWSGQSPDTQYS.

This clonotype was observed many times. V is TRBV27 and J is TRBJ2-3, with 9 bases matching TRBD1. J was trimmed by 4 bases and V by 5 bases; bases with no gene match: 13. Germline assignment: CDR1 MNHEY and CDR2 SMNVEV (reference sequence). This CDR3 comprises 17 residues. The CDR3 DNA reads TGTGCCAGCAGTCCAGAGAAGACAGGGGGAGTCCCAGATACGCAGTATTTT. It is translated as CASSPEKTGGVPDTQYF.

This chain connects TRBV11-2 to TRBJ2-1; 7 bases are shared with TRBD2. Germline V CDR1 and CDR2: SGHAT, FQNNGV. The CDR3 runs 17 residues. Trimming at V came to 0 bases and at J to 8 bases, leaving 13 bases not matched to a gene. CDR3 bases: TGTGCCAGCAGCTTAGACGGCGTGGGCCTAGCGGTCGATGAGCAGTTCTTC. It yields the protein CASSLDGVGLAVDEQFF.

The genes are TRBV5-3 and TRBJ1-1; the match to TRBD1 covers 8 bases. TRBV5-3 belongs to the ORF category, with a function that is uncertain. The V and J ends lost 8 bases and 7 bases, in that order; junction bases with no gene match: 16. The CDR3 has 15 residues. CDR3 in DNA: TGTGCCAGCGGGGACTCCAGGGGGCGAGGCGATGAAGCTTTCTTT. This codes for CASGDSRGRGDEAFF.

This clonotype has only a few counts. Germline is not matched at one junction end, which may reflect a read error. The chain couples TRBV20-1 to TRBJ2-7; D call uncertain. The CDR3 extends over 12 amino acids. From germline, CDR1 is DFQATT and CDR2 SNEGSKA (reference sequence). The CDR3 coding sequence is TGCAGTGCTAGAGATGGTAGCTACGAGCAGCACTTC. Amino acids: CSARDGSYEQHF.

The rearrangement uses TRBV3-1 and TRBJ2-3, with 7 bases aligning to TRBD2. V dropped 0 bases and J dropped 3; count of bases not matched to a gene: 12. The CDR3 consists of 18 residues. Per germline, CDR1 LGHDT and CDR2 YNNKEL (reference sequence). The CDR3 DNA reads as TGTGCCAGCAGCCAAGACTTAGCGGGCCTTCTAGTAACAGATACGCAGTATTTT. This translates into CASSQDLAGLLVTDTQYF.

The J gene is TRBJ2-6, the V gene TRBV3-1; D uncertain. Per germline, CDR1 LGHDT and CDR2 YNNKEL (reference sequence). This CDR3 comprises 17 residues. Trimming took off 1 base at V and 0 bases at J, with 10 bases between the two ends. The CDR3: CASSQAGVYSGANVLTF. CDR3 DNA sequence: TGTGCCAGCAGCCAAGCTGGGGTTTACTCTGGGGCCAACGTCCTGACTTTC.

This clonotype was detected ten times or more. The V and J genes are TRBV5-4 and TRBJ1-3; possible D gene TRBD1, 6 bases. The CDR3 extends over 15 amino acids. Germline CDR1 and CDR2: SGHNT and YYREEE (reference sequence). Trimming pared 5 bases from V and 2 bases from J, leaving 14 bases between. Here the CDR3 reads CASSRVPGAGNTIYF. The DNA of the CDR3 is TGTGCCAGCAGTCGGGTCCCAGGGGCTGGAAACACCATATATTTT.

The J gene is TRBJ2-7, the V gene TRBV19; D may be TRBD1 (5 bases). The germline V gene has CDR1 LNHDA and CDR2 SQIVND (reference sequence). This CDR3 is built from 16 residues. The V and J ends lost 4 bases and 7 bases respectively, with 23 bases between them. Written as DNA, the CDR3 is TGTGCCAGTAGTACTGAAGCCCCGGTACAGGATCGGGAGCAGTACTTC. Translation gives CASSTEAPVQDREQYF.

This clonotype has a count of ten or more. The rearrangement joins TRBV5-1 to TRBJ2-7; D assignment may be TRBD1 or TRBD2 (5 bases each). Germline values: CDR1 SGHRS, CDR2 YFSETQ. V was trimmed by 4 bases and J by 2 bases, leaving 13 bases between them. The CDR3 is made up of 14 amino acids. CDR3 residues: CASSEPGPTYEQYF. CDR3 coding DNA: TGCGCCAGCAGCGAACCGGGACCGACCTACGAGCAGTACTTC. Looking up the rest from reference TRBV5-1 and TRBJ2-7 gives the full variable domain: KAGVTQTPRYLIKTRGQQVTLSCSPISGHRSVSWYQQTPGQGLQFLFEYFSETQRNKGNFPGRFSGRQFSNSRSEMNVSTLELGDSALYLCASSEPGPTYEQYFGPGTRLTVT.

This clonotype was found a few times. The V gene is TRBV27, the J gene TRBJ2-3, with TRBD2 as a possible D gene (6 bases). V gave up 3 bases and J gave up 2 bases, with 12 bases separating them. CDR1 MNHEY and CDR2 SMNVEV come from the germline V gene (reference sequence). The CDR3 covers 15 residues. The chain's CDR3 is CASSLGSGYTDTQYF. In DNA form, the CDR3 reads TGTGCCAGCAGTTTGGGTAGCGGATACACAGATACGCAGTATTTT.

The chain has TRBV3-1 and TRBJ1-4; possible D gene TRBD1, 6 bases. Germline CDR1 reads LGHDT; CDR2 reads YNNKEL (reference sequence). This CDR3 comprises 16 residues. Trimming stripped 3 bases from V and 10 bases from J, with 21 bases between. CDR3 sequence: CASSQSGRKGDGKLFF. CDR3 sequence (DNA): TGTGCCAGCAGCCAGTCCGGGCGAAAGGGGGATGGAAAACTGTTTTTT.